Following are 19 T cell receptor beta chains from one sample sequenced in a study of cytomegalovirus exposure and HLA in healthy donors. The PCR contained 60 Vbeta and 13 Jbeta primers. Assay: immunoSEQ multiplex PCR; the TCRdb copy retains only in-frame clones and omits some. The repertoire holds 150,000 to 200,000 clones, with 75% to 85% as singletons. Sample: PBMCs. The origin of the receptors is a boy aged 5-17 years in good health and CMV-seronegative.

With regard to this clone: The limits of the CDR3 on the DNA are not certain, so only TCRdb's listed CDR3 is given. The chain uses TRBV18 and TRBJ1-6. CDR1 is KGHSH, CDR2 LQKENI, per germline. The CDR3 numbers 19 amino acids, ends counted. The CDR3 sequence: CASSPEFGEGRFDNSPLHF.

The chain couples TRBV14 to TRBJ1-1, with D possibly TRBD1 on 5 matching bases. CDR1 is SGHDN and CDR2 is FVKESK in the germline V gene. This CDR3 comprises 17 residues. Trimming took 2 bases from V and 3 from J, leaving 19 bases between them. CDR3 sequence reads: CASSQPGPGWGDTEAFF. CDR3 nucleotide sequence: TGTGCCAGCAGCCAACCGGGGCCCGGATGGGGGGACACTGAAGCTTTCTTT.

The chain has TRBV9 and TRBJ1-4; no firm D call. CDR3 size: 15 residues. V was clipped by 0 bases and J by 7 bases, with 13 bases between them. Germline V gene data show CDR1 as SGDLS and CDR2 as YYNGEE. The CDR3 loop is CASSVDIGVPEKLFF. The CDR3 DNA is TGTGCCAGCAGCGTAGACATCGGGGTTCCTGAAAAACTGTTTTTT. The entire variable domain, with the rest obtained from reference TRBV9 and TRBJ1-4, is as follows: DSGVTQTPKHLITATGQRVTLRCSPRSGDLSVYWYQQSLDQGLQFLIQYYNGEERAKGNILERFSAQQFPDLHSELNLSSLELGDSALYFCASSVDIGVPEKLFFGSGTQLSVL.

The chain has TRBV11-3 and TRBJ2-1, with TRBD2 matching over 10 bases. CDR1 is SGHNT and CDR2 is YENEEA in the germline V gene. The junction had 7 bases not matched to a gene; V was cut back by 5 bases and J by 3 bases. This CDR3 spans 16 amino acids. CDR3 loop: CASSDIGTSVYNEQFF. The CDR3 DNA is TGTGCCAGCAGCGACATCGGGACTAGCGTCTACAATGAGCAGTTCTTC. Full variable domain (rest looked up from reference TRBV11-3 and TRBJ2-1): EAGVVQSPRYKIIEKKQPVAFWCNPISGHNTLYWYLQNLGQGPELLIRYENEEAVDDSQLPKDRFSAERLKGVDSTLKIQPAELGDSAVYLCASSDIGTSVYNEQFFGPGTRLTVL.

The chain employs TRBV4-2 and TRBJ2-7; 10 positions agree with TRBD2. This CDR3 has 16 residues. Per the germline V gene, CDR1 is LGHNA and CDR2 is YNFKEQ. With 0 bases clipped from V and 2 bases from J, the junction kept 4 bases outside the gene matches. The CDR3, as DNA: TGTGCCAGCAGCCAAGACAGCGGGAGGGTCCCCTACGAGCAGTACTTC. It translates to CASSQDSGRVPYEQYF.

The gene calls are TRBV7-2 and TRBJ2-1; D call uncertain. Germline V gene data show CDR1 as SGHTA and CDR2 as FQGNSA. CDR3 length equals 11 residues. Deletions cut 2 bases from V and 8 bases from J, with 4 bases between. CDR3 sequence: CASSLLYEQFF. The CDR3 nucleotides are TGTGCCAGCAGCTTATTATATGAGCAGTTCTTC.

The rearrangement links TRBV4-2 to TRBJ1-5; the D is unclear. This CDR3 has 16 residues. V was trimmed by 0 bases and J by 3 bases, leaving 12 bases between them. Per germline, CDR1 LGHNA and CDR2 YNFKEQ. The CDR3 DNA is TGTGCCAGCAGCCAAGATGCTACGAGATACAATCAGCCCCAGCATTTT. Its translation is CASSQDATRYNQPQHF.

V gene TRBV12-5 combines with J gene TRBJ1-1; D gene uncertain. The ends were cut back, 4 bases at V and 1 base at J, with 7 bases in the middle. Germline assignment: CDR1 LGHNT and CDR2 FRNRAP. There are 13 residues in the CDR3. CDR3 amino acids: CASGYNTNTEAFF. The CDR3 bases are TGTGCTAGTGGTTACAATACGAACACTGAAGCTTTCTTT.

The CDR3 is CASSSGGAGNEQFF. As DNA, the CDR3 is TGTGCCAGCAGCTCCGGGGGGGCTGGAAATGAGCAGTTCTTC. V is TRBV7-3 and J is TRBJ2-1, with 8 bases matching TRBD2. Germline values: CDR1 SGHTA, CDR2 FQGTGA. The V segment lost 4 bases and the J segment 7 bases; nucleotides outside the gene matches: 6. This CDR3 comprises 14 residues.

The chain recombines TRBV6-1 with TRBJ1-1, with D perhaps TRBD1 (5 bases). In germline, CDR1 is MNHNS, CDR2 SASEGT. This CDR3 is 11 amino acids long. Trimming cost V 7 bases and J 6 bases, with 9 bases left between them. CDR3 nucleotides: TGTGCCAGCATTTGGGGGGCTGAAGCTTTCTTT. As protein: CASIWGAEAFF.

The gene calls are TRBV9 and TRBJ2-6, with 14 bases identical to TRBD2. The CDR3 is 21 residues long. With V trimmed by 6 bases and J by 4 bases, 18 bases remained unmatched. Per the germline V gene, CDR1 is SGDLS and CDR2 is YYNGEE. The CDR3 DNA reads as TGTGCCAGCACCAAGCCCGGGACTAGCGGGAGCTCCCAGGGGGGGGCCAACGTCCTGACTTTC. Protein: CASTKPGTSGSSQGGANVLTF.

The V call is TRBV4-3, the J call TRBJ1-2; 7 bases line up with TRBD1. CDR3 length equals 15 residues. V trimming: 1 base; J trimming: 8 bases; junction bases outside the gene matches: 10. Per the germline V gene, CDR1 is LGHNA and CDR2 is YSLEER. The CDR3 sequence is CASSQVLFGTEGYTF. As DNA, the CDR3 is TGCGCCAGCAGCCAAGTGCTTTTCGGGACAGAAGGCTACACCTTC.

The rearrangement uses TRBV6-6 and TRBJ2-5; 10 bases fit TRBD1. V was pared by 11 bases and J by 2 bases, with 11 bases of the junction left unmatched. The CDR3 loop spans 15 amino acids. The germline CDR1 and CDR2 sequences are MNHNY and SVGAGI (reference sequence). CDR3 in amino acids: CAARDGDRGQETQYF. The CDR3 DNA is TGTGCCGCACGAGACGGGGACAGGGGACAAGAGACCCAGTACTTC.

The V call is TRBV5-1, the J call TRBJ1-6; 7 bases map to TRBD1. Germline CDR1 SGHRS, CDR2 YFSETQ. V trimming: 5 bases; J trimming: 8 bases; junction bases outside the gene matches: 7. The CDR3 runs 14 residues. CDR3 residues: CASRDRDSYSPLHF. Written as DNA, the CDR3 is TGCGCCAGCAGGGACCGGGACAGCTATTCACCCCTCCACTTT.

This chain joins TRBV11-3 and TRBJ2-7; weak D call: TRBD2 (6 bases). V was cut by 5 bases and J by 6 bases, with 14 bases left in between. CDR1 is SGHNT, CDR2 YENEEA, per germline. The CDR3 sequence is 13 residues long. The CDR3 sequence: CASSNARGTEQYF. Written as DNA, the CDR3 is TGTGCCAGCAGCAACGCCCGGGGGACCGAGCAGTACTTC.

The V call is TRBV6-1, the J call TRBJ2-2; a possible D gene is TRBD2 (6 bases). The ends were cut back, 4 bases at V and 0 bases at J, with 9 bases in the middle. Germline CDR1 and CDR2: MNHNS and SASEGT. The CDR3 sequence is 15 residues long. This CDR3 reads CASSVRGSNTGELFF. In nucleotides, the CDR3 is TGTGCCAGCAGTGTTCGGGGGTCGAACACCGGGGAGCTGTTTTTT.

The chain carries TRBV19 and TRBJ1-2, with 8 bases that match TRBD1. Germline assignment: CDR1 LNHDA and CDR2 SQIVND (reference sequence). Unmatched junction bases numbered 8, after V lost 9 bases and J lost 8 bases. This CDR3 spans 12 amino acids. The CDR3 region has the DNA TGTGCCAGCTTCAGGACAGGGCCGGGCTACACCTTC. It yields the protein CASFRTGPGYTF.

The gene calls are TRBV19 and TRBJ1-1; D is perhaps TRBD1 (6 bases). Trimming left V 3 bases short and J 4 bases short, with 27 bases between. The CDR3 spans 19 residues. The V gene's germline CDR1 is LNHDA and CDR2 SQIVND (reference sequence). CDR3 region: CASSIWAYGTRKGGTEAFF. The CDR3 DNA sequence: TGTGCCAGTAGTATTTGGGCTTACGGGACAAGGAAAGGAGGCACTGAAGCTTTCTTT.

This rearrangement joins TRBV2 to TRBJ2-7; TRBD2 matches 9 bases. The germline gives CDR1 SNHLY, CDR2 FYNNEI. The CDR3 extends over 18 amino acids. V shed 1 base, J shed 3 bases, and the junction held 13 bases outside the gene matches. This CDR3 is CASSEGASGASIVYEQYF. CDR3 DNA: TGTGCCAGCAGTGAAGGGGCTAGCGGGGCTTCAATTGTCTACGAGCAGTACTTC.